Listed below are T cell receptor beta chains from one sample, sequenced in a study of shared clonotypes between healthy human individuals. Sequencing used immunoSEQ multiplex PCR; TCRdb keeps in-frame clones, though not all of them. The repertoire consists of around 2.1 million clones, with 90% to 95% occurring once and the leading ten covering 1.7%. The sequenced sample consisted of naive CD8+ T cells from PBMCs. These receptors were obtained from a man aged 18 to 30 in good health. Some clones in this sample may be carry-over from other donors' samples. CDR3s include the opening cysteine and the closing phenylalanine or tryptophan. D genes are given only for firm matches. Where a row states a size, it is once, few, many or the class of an expanded clone; other rows omit it.

clone_size j_call v_call d_call cdr3_nt cdr3_aa
. TRBJ2-3 TRBV11-2 TRBD1 TGTGCCAGCAGCTTAGATCCTTGGACAGGGAGCACAGATACGCAGTATTTT CASSLDPWTGSTDTQYF
. TRBJ1-5 TRBV10-3 TRBD1 TGTGCCACCTGGGACAGGGAGAATCAGCCCCAGCATTTT CATWDRENQPQHF
. TRBJ2-1 TRBV4-3 . TGCGCCAGCAGCCAAGAACTTCGTTTGCCCTACAATGAGCAGTTCTTC CASSQELRLPYNEQFF
few TRBJ2-1 TRBV6-1 . TGTGCCAGCAGTGGGGGACAACATAGACAGTTCTTC CASSGGQHRQFF
. TRBJ2-2 TRBV4-1 . TGCGCCAGCAGCCAAGGAGGGCGAATTAGCTGGGGCAACGGGGAGCTGTTTTTT CASSQGGRISWGNGELFF
. TRBJ2-1 TRBV4-1 TRBD2 TGCGCCAGCAGCCCACTAGCGGGGGATCTCTACAATGAGCAGTTCTTC CASSPLAGDLYNEQFF
. TRBJ2-7 TRBV29-1 TRBD2 TGCAGCGTCGAGGCTAGCGGAGGCTCCTACGAGCAGTACTTC CSVEASGGSYEQYF
. TRBJ2-1 TRBV28 TRBD2 TGTGCCAGCAGTAGCGGGAGGAGATACAATGAGCAGTTCTTC CASSSGRRYNEQFF
. TRBJ2-2 TRBV7-9 TRBD1 TGTGCCAGCAGCGTCTCCCCGGGACAGGGAATTCCCGGGGAGCTGTTTTTT CASSVSPGQGIPGELFF
. TRBJ2-3 TRBV9 TRBD1 TGTGCCAGCAGCACCGGACAGGGGGCGGGCACAGATACGCAGTATTTT CASSTGQGAGTDTQYF
. TRBJ1-2 TRBV15 TRBD1 TGTGCCACCAGCAGAGGGGACAGCGCTTGGACCAACTATGGCTACACCTTC CATSRGDSAWTNYGYTF
. TRBJ2-4 TRBV14 . TGTGCCAGCAGCGTCGGGGCAAGGGACATTCAGTACTTC CASSVGARDIQYF
. TRBJ2-6 TRBV19 . TGTGCCAGTGTTGGGGCCAACGTCCTGACTTTC CASVGANVLTF
. TRBJ2-2 TRBV27 TRBD1 TGTGCCAGCAGCCAGGACAGGGCTGGCGGGGAGCTGTTTTTT CASSQDRAGGELFF
. TRBJ2-7 TRBV9 . TGTGCCAGCAGCGTAGTTCCGGGGACCTACGAGCAGTACTTC CASSVVPGTYEQYF
. TRBJ2-1 TRBV27 TRBD2 TGTGCCAGCAGTCCCCTAGCGGGAACCTACAATGAGCAGTTCTTC CASSPLAGTYNEQFF
. TRBJ2-4 TRBV4-1 . TGCGCCAGCGGCACTCCAGCCAAAAACATTCAGTACTTC CASGTPAKNIQYF
. TRBJ1-1 TRBV6-5 TRBD1 TGTGCCAGCAGTTCTCGACAGGGAGATGAAGCTTTCTTT CASSSRQGDEAFF
. TRBJ2-1 TRBV5-4 TRBD2 TGTGCCAGCTCTAGGTGGCGGGAGGGGGTAAATGAGCAGTTCTTC CASSRWREGVNEQFF
once TRBJ2-5 TRBV5-6 TRBD1 TGTGCCAGCAGCCGGACAGGGGGCAAGGAGACCCAGTACTTC CASSRTGGKETQYF
. TRBJ2-7 TRBV5-1 TRBD2 TGCGCCAGCCGGGATCGGGGGGGACTCTCCTACGAGCAGTACTTC CASRDRGGLSYEQYF
. TRBJ1-1 TRBV7-8 . TGTGCCAGCAGCTTCCTTTTAGAGCTTGCGGACACTGAAGCTTTCTTT CASSFLLELADTEAFF
. TRBJ2-7 TRBV6-4 TRBD2 TGTGCCAGCAGTCTCCTAGCGGGAGACGAGCAGTACTTC CASSLLAGDEQYF
. TRBJ2-3 TRBV19 TRBD1 TGTGCCAGTAGCGACCTCAGGGGGAGCACAGATACGCAGTATTTT CASSDLRGSTDTQYF
. TRBJ1-2 TRBV11-2 . TGTGCCCTGGAGGCGGGGGACTTTAACTATGGCTACACCTTC CALEAGDFNYGYTF
. TRBJ2-2 TRBV7-9 . TGTGCCAGCAGCTTAGGCCGTGGACACTCTGAGTCGAACACCGGGGAGCTGTTTTTT CASSLGRGHSESNTGELFF
. TRBJ2-2 TRBV13 TRBD2 TGTGCCAGCAGCCTAGAGGGACTAGCGGGAGTCACCGGGGAGCTGTTTTTT CASSLEGLAGVTGELFF
. TRBJ2-7 TRBV9 TRBD2 TGTGCCAGCAGCGTAGGAGCGGGAGGCTACGAGCAGTACTTC CASSVGAGGYEQYF
. TRBJ2-1 TRBV7-2 TRBD1 TGTGCCAGCAGCTCCGACAGGGGGAATGAGCAGTTCTTC CASSSDRGNEQFF
. TRBJ1-2 TRBV7-9 . TGTGCCAGCAGCTTAGAGAACTATGGCTACACCTTC CASSLENYGYTF
. TRBJ1-1 TRBV19 TRBD1 TGTGCCAGTAGTATTCGAGGGACAGCTGAAGCTTTCTTT CASSIRGTAEAFF
. TRBJ2-7 TRBV30 . TGTGCCTGGAGTTTGGTCGACCCCTACGAGCAGTACTTC CAWSLVDPYEQYF
once TRBJ2-4 TRBV6-5 . TGTGCCAGCAGTTTCGGGGGAATGTCGGACATTCAGTACTTC CASSFGGMSDIQYF
. TRBJ2-3 TRBV11-1 . TGTGCCAGCAGCTTAAGGCGCGATACGCAGTATTTT CASSLRRDTQYF
. TRBJ2-7 TRBV9 . TGTGCCAGCAGCGTAGGGTCCGACAGCTCCTACGAGCAGTACTTC CASSVGSDSSYEQYF
. TRBJ2-1 TRBV27 . TGTGCCAGCAGTTTCTTCGTAGTGGGAAGCTCCTACAATGAGCAGTTCTTC CASSFFVVGSSYNEQFF
. TRBJ1-2 TRBV6-4 . TGTGCCAGCAGTGACTCCACTAACTATGGCTACACCTTC CASSDSTNYGYTF
. TRBJ2-4 TRBV29-1 . TGCAGCGGCAGGGGTGCCAAAAACATTCAGTACTTC CSGRGAKNIQYF
. TRBJ1-4 TRBV28 . TGTGCCAGCAGTTTATCGAATGAAAAACTGTTTTTT CASSLSNEKLFF
. TRBJ2-5 TRBV4-1 TRBD2 TGCGCCAGCAGCCCCCGGACTAGCGGGAGATGGGAAGAGACCCAGTACTTC CASSPRTSGRWEETQYF
. TRBJ1-2 TRBV4-1 TRBD1 TGCGCCAGCAGCCTCGACAGGGTTAGTGAGGTCTATGGCTACACCTTC CASSLDRVSEVYGYTF
. TRBJ2-3 TRBV7-9 . TGTGCCAGCAGCCAGCCCCCCACGCAGTATTTT CASSQPPTQYF
. TRBJ2-1 TRBV19 TRBD2 TGTGCCAGTAGTTCGGGAGGACGCAATGAGCAGTTCTTC CASSSGGRNEQFF
. TRBJ1-1 TRBV7-8 TRBD1 TGTGCCAGCAGCTTAACACCCACGACAGGGTGGCCGGGGAACACTGAAGCTTTCTTT CASSLTPTTGWPGNTEAFF
. TRBJ2-1 TRBV7-6 TRBD1 TGTGCCAGCACCACGGGACAGGGTCCCAATGAGCAGTTCTTC CASTTGQGPNEQFF
. TRBJ1-1 TRBV5-6 . TGTGCCAGCAGCTTAGGGGGGCAGAACACTGAAGCTTTCTTT CASSLGGQNTEAFF
. TRBJ2-5 TRBV7-3 . TGTGCCAGCAGCCCCGGGCAGGCACAAGAGACCCAGTACTTC CASSPGQAQETQYF
once TRBJ2-7 TRBV9 TRBD2 TGTGCCAGCAGCGTAGGCCTAGCGGGCTCCTACGAGCAGTACTTC CASSVGLAGSYEQYF
. TRBJ2-7 TRBV7-9 TRBD2 TGTGCCAGCAGCTTAGGGGCCTCCTCGGGAGGGATGCTCTACGAGCAGTACTTC CASSLGASSGGMLYEQYF
. TRBJ1-2 TRBV5-6 . TGTGCCAGCAGCTTTGGAGCTAATGGCTACACCTTC CASSFGANGYTF
. TRBJ1-1 TRBV28 TRBD1 TGTGCCAGCAGTTTGGACAGGGACGAGGCTTTCTTT CASSLDRDEAFF
many TRBJ2-1 TRBV10-1 . TGCGCCAGCAGTGATGTGCGGGAAGCCCCTTACAATGAGCAGTTCTTC CASSDVREAPYNEQFF
. TRBJ2-2 TRBV7-8 . TGTGCCAGCAGCTTAGAGCCCAGAAGCACCGGGGAGCTGTTTTTT CASSLEPRSTGELFF
. TRBJ2-2 TRBV7-3 . TGTGCCAGCAGCAGGGAGTCCGGGGAGCTGTTTTTT CASSRESGELFF
once TRBJ2-7 TRBV6-5 TRBD2 TGTGCCAGCAGTTACACTCCGGGACTAGGAGGTTACGAGCAGTACTTC CASSYTPGLGGYEQYF